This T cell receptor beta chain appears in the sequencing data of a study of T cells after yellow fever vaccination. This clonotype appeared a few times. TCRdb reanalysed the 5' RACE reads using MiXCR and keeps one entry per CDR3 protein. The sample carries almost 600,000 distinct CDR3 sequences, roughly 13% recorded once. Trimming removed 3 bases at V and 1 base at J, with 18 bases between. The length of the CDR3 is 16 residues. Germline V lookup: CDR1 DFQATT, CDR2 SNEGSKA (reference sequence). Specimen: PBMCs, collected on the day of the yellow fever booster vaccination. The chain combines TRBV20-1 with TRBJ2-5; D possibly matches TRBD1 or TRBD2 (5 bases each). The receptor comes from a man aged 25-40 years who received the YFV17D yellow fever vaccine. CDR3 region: CSARRLRDRIQETQYF. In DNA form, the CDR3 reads TGCAGTGCTAGGAGGCTTAGGGACCGGATCCAAGAGACCCAGTACTTC.